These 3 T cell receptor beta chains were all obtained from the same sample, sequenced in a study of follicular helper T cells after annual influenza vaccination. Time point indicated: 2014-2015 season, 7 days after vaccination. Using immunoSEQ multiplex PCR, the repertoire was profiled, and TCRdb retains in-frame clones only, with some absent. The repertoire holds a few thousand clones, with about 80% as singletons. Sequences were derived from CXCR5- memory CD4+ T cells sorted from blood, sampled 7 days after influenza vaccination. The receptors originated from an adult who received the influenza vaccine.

The CDR3: CARVGAGTGELFF. The CDR3 coding sequence is TGTGCCAGGGTGGGGGCGGGCACCGGGGAGCTGTTTTTT. The chain carries TRBV6-5 and TRBJ2-2, with a possible D match to TRBD1 (6 bases). V lost 9 bases and J lost 4, with 12 bases in between. This CDR3 has 13 amino acids. In germline, CDR1 is MNHEY, CDR2 SVGAGI.

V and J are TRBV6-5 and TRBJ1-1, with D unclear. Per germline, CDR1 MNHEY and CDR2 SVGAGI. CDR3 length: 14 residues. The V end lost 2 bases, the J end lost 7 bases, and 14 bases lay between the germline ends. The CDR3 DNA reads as TGTGCCAGCAGTTACGGGAGTGGTATCGGTGAAGCTTTCTTT. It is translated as CASSYGSGIGEAFF.

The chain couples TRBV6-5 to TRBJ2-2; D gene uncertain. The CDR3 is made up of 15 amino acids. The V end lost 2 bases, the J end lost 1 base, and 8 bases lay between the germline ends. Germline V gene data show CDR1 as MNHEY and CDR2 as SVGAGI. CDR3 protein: CASSYKTGNTGELFF. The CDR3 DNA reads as TGTGCCAGCAGTTACAAGACGGGGAACACCGGGGAGCTGTTTTTT.